The 4 T cell receptor beta chains in this list originate from one sample, sequenced in a study of blood T cell repertoires in COVID-19. Here immunoSEQ multiplex PCR was the method, and the copy in TCRdb shows in-frame clones only, minus some. The data contain 430,000 or so clones, 70% to 90% of them singletons. The sequencing input was PBMCs or T cells enriched from blood (not recorded which). These receptors all stem from a woman aged 18-29 years who had been exposed to COVID-19.

The chain is built from TRBV11-1 and TRBJ2-7; D is possibly TRBD2 (5 bases). Per the germline V gene, CDR1 is SGHAT and CDR2 is FQDESV (reference sequence). The CDR3 contains 15 residues. The ends were cut back, 4 bases at V and 3 bases at J, with 16 bases in the middle. For the CDR3, the DNA is TGTGCCAGCAGCTCTAATCGTGACGGGATCTACGAGCAGTACTTC. This gives the protein CASSSNRDGIYEQYF.

The rearrangement links TRBV5-6 to TRBJ2-4; D uncertain. CDR3 length: 14 residues. V lost 0 bases, J lost 0 bases, and 4 bases lay in between. In germline, CDR1 is SGHDT, CDR2 YYEEEE. CDR3 protein: CASSLGLAKNIQYF. The DNA for the CDR3 is TGTGCCAGCAGCTTGGGGCTAGCCAAAAACATTCAGTACTTC.

The chain recombines TRBV27 with TRBJ1-5; no clear D gene. Trimming took off 4 bases at V and 4 bases at J, with 11 bases between the two ends. Germline assignment: CDR1 MNHEY and CDR2 SMNVEV (reference sequence). This CDR3 spans 14 amino acids. CDR3 nucleotide sequence: TGTGCCAGCAGTTCTCCCCATCTAAATCAGCCCCAGCATTTT. Protein: CASSSPHLNQPQHF.

The sample holds one count of this clone. This sequence joins TRBV27 and TRBJ2-5; a possible D gene is TRBD2 (5 bases). The germline V and J ends were trimmed by 3 bases and 2 bases, with 10 bases remaining between them. The length of the CDR3 is 14 residues. Germline V CDR1 and CDR2: MNHEY, SMNVEV (reference sequence). The CDR3 DNA reads TGTGCCAGCAGTTTCATAGCGAATCAAGAGACCCAGTACTTC. It codes for CASSFIANQETQYF.